Below, 25 T cell receptor beta chains from the same sample are listed, as sequenced in a study of T-cell reconstitution after alpha-beta-depleted transplantation in children. Preparation of the TCRbeta library was carried out with unique molecular identifiers. TCRdb re-called the PCR reads with MiXCR, one entry per CDR3 protein. The repertoire has some 200,000 distinct CDR3 sequences, roughly 6.3% of them found once; the top ten carry roughly 4.7%. The source material was PBMCs, sampled before TCRalphabeta/CD19-depleted stem cell transplant. These TCRs come from a girl under three years old with combined immunodeficiency, due to receive a stem cell transplant.

This clonotype has ten or more counts. The chain recombines TRBV3-1 with TRBJ2-5; weak D call: TRBD1 (5 bases). There are 13 residues in the CDR3. V lost 4 bases, J lost 12 bases, and 18 bases lay in between. Germline V gene sequence: CDR1 LGHDT, CDR2 YNNKEL (reference sequence). The CDR3 here is CASSPHVLQAKYF. The CDR3, as DNA: TGTGCCAGCAGCCCCCACGTCCTACAGGCAAAGTACTTC.

This clonotype was picked up many times. The J gene is TRBJ1-3, the V gene TRBV28, with a possible D match to TRBD1 (5 bases). The CDR3 extends over 19 amino acids. The germline CDR1 and CDR2 sequences are MDHEN and SYDVKM. The germline V and J ends were trimmed by 0 bases and 1 base, with 19 bases remaining between them. Here the CDR3 reads CASSLWGLRSRISGNTIYF. The CDR3 nucleotides are TGTGCCAGCAGTTTATGGGGACTGCGGAGCCGGATATCTGGAAACACCATATATTTT.

This clonotype was observed many times. The chain employs TRBV5-1 and TRBJ2-1; TRBD2 matches at 9 bases. J lost 9 bases, V lost 2 bases, and 6 bases had no gene match. The CDR3 is 14 residues long. Germline V lookup: CDR1 SGHRS, CDR2 YFSETQ. The CDR3: CASSFLRGGTEQFF. CDR3 DNA: TGCGCCAGCAGCTTTCTGCGGGGGGGCACTGAGCAGTTCTTC.

This clonotype came up many times. The chain is built from TRBV20-1 and TRBJ1-1; TRBD1 matches 9 bases. Germline values: CDR1 DFQATT, CDR2 SNEGSKA (reference sequence). The CDR3 spans 14 residues. V shed 6 bases, J shed 5 bases, and the junction held 10 bases outside the gene matches. The CDR3 DNA reads as TGCAGTGCCAACCCTAGACAGGGGGGAACTGAAGCTTTCTTT. Translating gives CSANPRQGGTEAFF.

Many counts were recorded for this clonotype. The V gene is TRBV28, the J gene TRBJ2-1; TRBD2 aligns across 7 bases. Per the germline V gene, CDR1 is MDHEN and CDR2 is SYDVKM. After removal of 5 bases from V and 0 bases from J, the junction contained 4 bases not matched to a gene. The CDR3 is made up of 15 amino acids. The CDR3: CASSASGSSYNEQFF. DNA of the CDR3: TGTGCCAGCAGTGCTAGCGGCAGCTCCTACAATGAGCAGTTCTTC.

This clonotype was counted ten times or more. J is TRBJ1-1 and V is TRBV29-1; D call uncertain. V gave up 5 bases and J gave up 3 bases, with 13 bases separating them. The CDR3 sequence is 13 residues long. Germline assignment: CDR1 SQVTM and CDR2 ANQGSEA. This CDR3 is CSVTLSWDTEAFF. CDR3 sequence (DNA): TGCAGCGTTACATTGAGCTGGGACACTGAAGCTTTCTTT.

Ten or more counts support this clonotype. The chain uses TRBV20-1 and TRBJ2-1; no definite D call. There are 15 residues in the CDR3. With 1 base removed from V and 2 bases from J, the gap between germline ends came to 12 bases. CDR1 is DFQATT and CDR2 is SNEGSKA in the germline V gene (reference sequence). In nucleotides, the CDR3 is TGCAGTGCTAGAGCGGACGGTAAACCCTACAATGAGCAGTTCTTC. It translates to CSARADGKPYNEQFF.

The rearrangement uses TRBV14 and TRBJ1-6; 8 bases fit TRBD1. Germline values: CDR1 SGHDN, CDR2 FVKESK. Trimming cost V 4 bases and J 4 bases; bases outside gene matches: 3. The CDR3 consists of 15 residues. The CDR3 DNA sequence: TGTGCCAGCAGCCTCAGGACAGGGTATAATTCACCCCTCCACTTT. This encodes CASSLRTGYNSPLHF.

This clonotype was observed many times. The CDR3 reads CASSSSLGANYGYTF. CDR3 nucleotide sequence: TGTGCCAGCAGCTCCTCGCTAGGAGCTAACTATGGCTACACCTTC. The chain has TRBV5-6 and TRBJ1-2; D unresolved. The germline V gene has CDR1 SGHDT and CDR2 YYEEEE. Trimming removed 3 bases from V and 0 bases from J, with 12 bases in between. The CDR3 covers 15 residues.

This clonotype has a count of ten or more. The chain employs TRBV13 and TRBJ2-1; D could derive from TRBD1 or TRBD2 (6 bases each). Trimming shortened V by 4 bases and J by 0 bases, and 13 bases separated the two germline ends. The CDR3 length is 16 residues. Germline-derived CDR1 and CDR2 are PRHDT and FYEKMQ (reference sequence). The CDR3 nucleotides read TGTGCCAGCAGCTGGAACGGGGGCCCCTCCTACAATGAGCAGTTCTTC. This encodes CASSWNGGPSYNEQFF.

This clonotype appeared many times. The chain combines TRBV5-1 with TRBJ1-2; maybe TRBD1 (6 bases). Per germline, CDR1 SGHRS and CDR2 YFSETQ. V was trimmed by 1 base and J by 3 bases, leaving 16 bases between them. This CDR3 contains 16 residues. The chain's CDR3 is CASSLTSTGFYYGYTF. DNA for the CDR3: TGCGCCAGCAGCTTGACGTCTACAGGGTTCTACTATGGCTACACCTTC.

This clonotype was detected many times. The rearrangement links TRBV4-3 to TRBJ2-7, with D unresolved. CDR3 length equals 18 residues. V lost 0 bases and J 3 bases, leaving 21 bases between the germline ends. Germline loops: CDR1 LGHNA, CDR2 YSLEER. The CDR3 sequence is CASSQDLILVGNFYEQYF. The CDR3 DNA reads TGCGCCAGCAGCCAAGATTTGATTCTCGTGGGAAATTTCTACGAGCAGTACTTC.

This clonotype was seen many times. The CDR3 coding sequence is TGTGCCAGCAGCCCCTCGGGGGGAAACACCATATATTTT. Its translation: CASSPSGGNTIYF. The chain is built from TRBV7-3 and TRBJ1-3, with unresolved D. Trimming removed 5 bases at V and 4 bases at J, with 9 bases between. This CDR3 has 13 residues. Per the germline V gene, CDR1 is SGHTA and CDR2 is FQGTGA.

This clonotype showed up many times. The chain recombines TRBV20-1 with TRBJ2-1, with a tentative D call TRBD2 (5 bases). V was trimmed by 3 bases and J by 9 bases, leaving 33 bases between them. This CDR3 region has 19 residues. Germline-derived CDR1 and CDR2 are DFQATT and SNEGSKA (reference sequence). CDR3 protein: CSASLFNVTGGGKRSEQFF. In DNA form, the CDR3 reads TGCAGTGCTAGTTTATTTAACGTCACCGGTGGCGGTAAGCGGAGTGAGCAGTTCTTC.

This clonotype was recorded many times. The rearrangement uses TRBV11-2 and TRBJ2-7; the D is unclear. In germline, CDR1 is SGHAT, CDR2 FQNNGV. The CDR3 totals 14 residues. The V gene lost 5 bases and the J gene lost 2 bases, with 13 bases spanning the gap. In DNA, the CDR3 is TGTGCCAGCAGCCGCGCTCCAAAGACCTACGAGCAGTACTTC. Amino acid sequence: CASSRAPKTYEQYF. Together with reference TRBV11-2 and TRBJ2-7, the CDR3 gives the full variable domain: EAGVAQSPRYKIIEKRQSVAFWCNPISGHATLYWYQQILGQGPKLLIQFQNNGVVDDSQLPKDRFSAERLKGVDSTLKIQPAKLEDSAVYLCASSRAPKTYEQYFGPGTRLTVT.

This clonotype was observed many times. This rearrangement joins TRBV6-2 or TRBV6-3 to TRBJ2-1, with D perhaps assigned TRBD1 or TRBD2 (5 bases each). CDR3 length: 15 amino acids. Germline lookup yields CDR1 MNHEY and CDR2 SVGEGT. Trimming took off 4 bases at V and 1 base at J, with 11 bases between the two ends. CDR3 DNA: TGTGCCAGCAGTTCCATCGGGGCTTCCTACAATGAGCAGTTCTTC. Residues: CASSSIGASYNEQFF.

This clonotype was observed at least ten times. V is TRBV28 and J is TRBJ2-7; no firm D call. CDR3 length: 13 amino acids. Germline V lookup: CDR1 MDHEN, CDR2 SYDVKM. V was trimmed by 7 bases and J by 1 base, leaving 11 bases between them. CDR3 amino acids: CASNPSDSYEQYF. In nucleotides, the CDR3 is TGTGCCAGCAACCCCTCAGATTCCTACGAGCAGTACTTC.

This clonotype was seen at least ten times. The V and J genes are TRBV9 and TRBJ2-7; possibly TRBD1 for D (5 bases). CDR3 length equals 15 residues. The germline V and J ends were trimmed by 4 bases and 3 bases, with 17 bases remaining between them. Germline-derived CDR1 and CDR2 are SGDLS and YYNGEE. CDR3 region: CASSPDEGARYEQYF. The DNA of the CDR3 is TGTGCCAGCAGCCCGGATGAAGGGGCACGCTACGAGCAGTACTTC.

V gene TRBV4-1 combines with J gene TRBJ2-1; D is unresolved. Trimming cost V 1 base and J 3 bases, with 10 bases left between them. The V gene's germline CDR1 is MGHRA and CDR2 YSYEKL. This CDR3 has 15 amino acids. The DNA of the CDR3 is TGCGCCAGCAGCCAAGGGCTATTATTCTACAATGAGCAGTTCTTC. Translated, it gives CASSQGLLFYNEQFF.

This clonotype was recorded many times. The V call is TRBV15, the J call TRBJ2-1; possibly TRBD2 for D (6 bases). V shed 7 bases and J shed 4 bases, with 17 bases lying between them. Germline lookup yields CDR1 LNHNV and CDR2 YYDKDF (reference sequence). The CDR3 spans 15 residues. The CDR3 sequence is CATTGAGTRYNEQFF. The DNA for the CDR3 is TGTGCCACCACCGGAGCCGGGACTCGATACAATGAGCAGTTCTTC.

This clonotype has ten or more counts. J is TRBJ1-2 and V is TRBV12-3 or TRBV12-4; no definite D call. CDR3 length: 12 amino acids. V was pared by 3 bases and J by 4 bases, with 6 bases between. The chain's CDR3 is CASSFGGYGYTF. For the CDR3, the DNA is TGTGCCAGCAGTTTTGGAGGCTATGGCTACACCTTC.

In its sample, this clonotype was seen many times. The CDR3 DNA reads TGTGCCAGCAGCGTAGGTTGGGGTTTGGGGCCTCCGGGAGAGCAGTTCTTC. This sequence encodes CASSVGWGLGPPGEQFF. The V call is TRBV9, the J call TRBJ2-1; TRBD1 or TRBD2 may be the D gene (5 bases each). With 0 bases removed from V and 10 bases from J, the gap between germline ends came to 23 bases. CDR3 length equals 17 residues. CDR1 SGDLS and CDR2 YYNGEE come from the germline V gene.

In regard to this clonotype: A much larger clonotype is one base distant, so this may be a read error. The chain joins TRBV20-1 to TRBJ2-1; TRBD2 aligns across 8 bases. This CDR3 contains 13 residues. Germline lookup yields CDR1 DFQATT and CDR2 SNEGSKA (reference sequence). V gave up 1 base and J gave up 9 bases; unmatched junction bases: 5. The CDR3 here is CSARGLAGSEQFF. CDR3 DNA sequence: TGCAGTGCTAGAGGGTTAGCGGGGAGTGAGCAGTTCTTC.

This clonotype was recorded at least ten times. J is TRBJ2-6 and V is TRBV12-3 or TRBV12-4; maybe TRBD1 (6 bases). The CDR3 sequence is 17 residues long. The V end lost 2 bases, the J end lost 2 bases, and 13 bases lay between the germline ends. The DNA for the CDR3 is TGTGCCAGCAGTTTACTCAACAGGGTGGCTGGGGCCAACGTCCTGACTTTC. Translation: CASSLLNRVAGANVLTF.

The sample holds many counts of this clonotype. V gene TRBV7-2 combines with J gene TRBJ2-3; 8 bases agree with TRBD2. V trimming: 1 base; J trimming: 5 bases; junction bases outside the gene matches: 8. Germline V gene sequence: CDR1 SGHTA, CDR2 FQGNSA. The CDR3 loop spans 16 amino acids. CDR3 sequence: CASSLGTGGPLDTQYF. For the CDR3, the DNA is TGTGCCAGCAGCTTAGGGACGGGAGGGCCTTTAGATACGCAGTATTTT.